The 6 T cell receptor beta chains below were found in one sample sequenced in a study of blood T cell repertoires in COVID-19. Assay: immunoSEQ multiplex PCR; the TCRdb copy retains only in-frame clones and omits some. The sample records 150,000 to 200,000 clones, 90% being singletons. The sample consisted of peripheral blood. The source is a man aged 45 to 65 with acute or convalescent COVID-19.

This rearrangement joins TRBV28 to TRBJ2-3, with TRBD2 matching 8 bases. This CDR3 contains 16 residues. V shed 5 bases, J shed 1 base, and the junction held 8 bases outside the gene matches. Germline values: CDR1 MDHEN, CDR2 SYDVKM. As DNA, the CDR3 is TGTGCCAGCAGTCCCCAACGGGGGGGCGGCACAGATACGCAGTATTTT. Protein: CASSPQRGGGTDTQYF.

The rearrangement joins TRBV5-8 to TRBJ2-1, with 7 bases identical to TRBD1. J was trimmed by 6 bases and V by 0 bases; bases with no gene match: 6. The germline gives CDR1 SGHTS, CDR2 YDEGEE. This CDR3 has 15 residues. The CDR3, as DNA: TGTGCCAGCAGCTTGGGAGGGGGCCCCTTCAATGAGCAGTTCTTC. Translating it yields CASSLGGGPFNEQFF.

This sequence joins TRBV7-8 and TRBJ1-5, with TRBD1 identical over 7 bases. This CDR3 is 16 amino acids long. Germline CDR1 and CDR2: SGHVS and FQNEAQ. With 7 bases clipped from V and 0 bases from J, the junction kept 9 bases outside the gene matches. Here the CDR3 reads CASTRDRTFSNQPQHF. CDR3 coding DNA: TGTGCCAGCACCCGGGACAGAACTTTTAGCAATCAGCCCCAGCATTTT.

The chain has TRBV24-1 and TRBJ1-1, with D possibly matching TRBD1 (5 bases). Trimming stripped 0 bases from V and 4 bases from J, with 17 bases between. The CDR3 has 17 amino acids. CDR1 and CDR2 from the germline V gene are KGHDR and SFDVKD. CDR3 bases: TGTGCCACCAGTGATTTGGGTCAGGGAGGGAAGAGCACTGAAGCTTTCTTT. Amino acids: CATSDLGQGGKSTEAFF.

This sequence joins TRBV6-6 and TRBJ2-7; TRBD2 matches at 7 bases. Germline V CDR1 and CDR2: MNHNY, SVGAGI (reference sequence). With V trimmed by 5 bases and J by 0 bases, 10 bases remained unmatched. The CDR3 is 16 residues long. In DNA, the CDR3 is TGTGCCAGCAGTCCGGGGGGACTGGGGGTCTCCTACGAGCAGTACTTC. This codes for CASSPGGLGVSYEQYF.

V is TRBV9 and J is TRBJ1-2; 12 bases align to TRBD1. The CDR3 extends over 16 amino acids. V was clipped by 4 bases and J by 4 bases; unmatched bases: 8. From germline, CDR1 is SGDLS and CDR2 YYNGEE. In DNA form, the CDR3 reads TGTGCCAGCAGCCACCCCGGGACAGGGGGCATCTATGGCTACACCTTC. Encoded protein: CASSHPGTGGIYGYTF. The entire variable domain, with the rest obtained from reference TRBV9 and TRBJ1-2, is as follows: DSGVTQTPKHLITATGQRVTLRCSPRSGDLSVYWYQQSLDQGLQFLIQYYNGEERAKGNILERFSAQQFPDLHSELNLSSLELGDSALYFCASSHPGTGGIYGYTFGSGTRLTVV.